This T cell receptor (beta chain) was captured in a study of CD4 T cells in relation to SARS-CoV-2 and coronaviruses. The wider study: After approximately 10 days of antigen culture, PBMC TCR beta CDR3s were sequenced. Overall study results and limits: Roughly 65% of donors had memory CD4+ clonotypes crossrecognizing SARS-CoV-2 and common cold coronavirus spike.

Survey-level TCR-beta sequencing used DNA from CEF-cultured naive and memory CD4+ T cells. Using immunoSEQ multiplex PCR, the repertoire was profiled, and TCRdb retains in-frame clones only, with some absent. The sample records 38,000 or so clones, 77% being singletons. As concerns this clone: Its antigen is unknown.

This TCR was sampled from an adult with COVID-19. Specimen: memory CD4+ T cells from PBMCs, cultured in vitro.

The CDR3 coding sequence is TGTGCCAGCAGCTTACATTTTGGGCGTAGACAGAAGAACTATGGCTACACCTTC. Protein product: CASSLHFGRRQKNYGYTF. This chain joins TRBV7-8 and TRBJ1-2; a weak D match, TRBD1 (5 bases). This CDR3 spans 18 amino acids. The germline V and J ends were trimmed by 2 bases and 2 bases, with 21 bases remaining between them. Germline values: CDR1 SGHVS, CDR2 FQNEAQ.